This T cell receptor beta chain was recorded in a study of blood T cells in healthy people across ages. Study-level findings and limits: Changes seen in expanded clonotypes were possibly confounded by donor CMV status left unknown.

Together with a sample-barcoded 5' primer, a J-beta primer mix was included in a second PCR lasting about 7 to 12 cycles. TCRdb re-analysed the 5' RACE reads in MiXCR, keeping a single row per CDR3 protein. The sample has about 1.5 million distinct CDR3 sequences; roughly 43% are singletons. Researchers isolated at least 7 million PBMCs per sample. The CDR3 length is 15 residues. V lost 6 bases to trimming and J lost 4 bases; unmatched junction nucleotides: 8. Per the germline V gene, CDR1 is SNHLY and CDR2 is FYNNEI. As regards this clonotype: Its target is not known.

The chain recombines TRBV2 with TRBJ2-3; 9 nucleotides line up with TRBD1. The sample consisted of blood. The TCR was taken from a woman under 30 in good health. CDR3 bases: TGTGCCAGCAGCTTCACAGGGGGCACATCAGATACGCAGTATTTT. It translates to CASSFTGGTSDTQYF.